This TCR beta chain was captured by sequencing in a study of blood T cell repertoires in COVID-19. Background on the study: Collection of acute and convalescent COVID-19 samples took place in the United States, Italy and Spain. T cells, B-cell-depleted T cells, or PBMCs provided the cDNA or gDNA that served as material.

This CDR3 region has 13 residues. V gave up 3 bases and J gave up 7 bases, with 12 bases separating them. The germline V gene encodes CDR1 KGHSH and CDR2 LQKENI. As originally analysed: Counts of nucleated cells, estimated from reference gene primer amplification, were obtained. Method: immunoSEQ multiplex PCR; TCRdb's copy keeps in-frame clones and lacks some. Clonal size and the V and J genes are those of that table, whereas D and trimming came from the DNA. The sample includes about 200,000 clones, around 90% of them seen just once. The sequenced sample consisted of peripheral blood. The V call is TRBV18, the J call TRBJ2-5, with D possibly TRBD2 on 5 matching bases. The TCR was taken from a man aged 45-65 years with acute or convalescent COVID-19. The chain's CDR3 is CASSPALAGTQYF. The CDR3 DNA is TGTGCCAGCTCACCGGCTCTAGCTGGGACCCAGTACTTC. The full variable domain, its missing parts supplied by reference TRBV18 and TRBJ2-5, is NAGVMQNPRHLVRRRGQEARLRCSPMKGHSHVYWYRQLPEEGLKFMVYLQKENIIDESGMPKERFSAEFPKEGPSILRIQQVVRGDSAAYFCASSPALAGTQYFGPGTRLLVL.